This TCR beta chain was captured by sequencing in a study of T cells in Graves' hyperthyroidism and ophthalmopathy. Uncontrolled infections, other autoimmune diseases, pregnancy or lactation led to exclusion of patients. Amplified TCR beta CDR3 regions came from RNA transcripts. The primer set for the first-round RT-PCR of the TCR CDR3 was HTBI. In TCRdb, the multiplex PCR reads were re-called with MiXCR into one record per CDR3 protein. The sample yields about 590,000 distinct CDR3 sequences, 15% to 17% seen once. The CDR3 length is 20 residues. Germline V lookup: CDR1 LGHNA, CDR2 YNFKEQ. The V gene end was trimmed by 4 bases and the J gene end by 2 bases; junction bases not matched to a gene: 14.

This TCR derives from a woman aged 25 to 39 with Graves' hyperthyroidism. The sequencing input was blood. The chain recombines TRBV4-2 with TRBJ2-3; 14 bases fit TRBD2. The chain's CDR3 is CASSPRLAGGIRTVTDTQYF. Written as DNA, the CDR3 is TGTGCCAGCAGCCCCCGACTAGCGGGAGGGATTCGAACCGTCACAGATACGCAGTATTTT.